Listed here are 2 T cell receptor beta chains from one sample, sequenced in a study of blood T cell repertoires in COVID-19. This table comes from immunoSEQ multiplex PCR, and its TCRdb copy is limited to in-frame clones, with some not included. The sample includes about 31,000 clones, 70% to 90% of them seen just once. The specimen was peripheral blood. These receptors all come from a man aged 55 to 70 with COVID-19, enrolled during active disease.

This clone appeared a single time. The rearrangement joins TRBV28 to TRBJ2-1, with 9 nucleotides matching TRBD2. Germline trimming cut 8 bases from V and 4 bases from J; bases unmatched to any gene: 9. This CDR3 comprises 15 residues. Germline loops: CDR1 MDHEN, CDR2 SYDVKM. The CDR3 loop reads CASAPMAGGYNEQFF. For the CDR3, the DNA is TGTGCCAGCGCCCCTATGGCGGGAGGGTACAATGAGCAGTTCTTC. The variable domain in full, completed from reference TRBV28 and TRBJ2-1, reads DVKVTQSSRYLVKRTGEKVFLECVQDMDHENMFWYRQDPGLGLRLIYFSYDVKMKEKGDIPEGYSVSREKKERFSLILESASTNQTSMYLCASAPMAGGYNEQFFGPGTRLTVL.

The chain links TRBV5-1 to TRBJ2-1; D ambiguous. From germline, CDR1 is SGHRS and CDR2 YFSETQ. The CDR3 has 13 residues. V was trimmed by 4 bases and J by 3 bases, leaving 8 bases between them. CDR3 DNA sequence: TGCGCCAGCAGCGACGGAGACTACAATGAGCAGTTCTTC. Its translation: CASSDGDYNEQFF.